These 18 T cell receptor beta chains were all obtained from the same sample, sequenced in a study of cytomegalovirus exposure and HLA in healthy donors. The PCR made use of 60 Vbeta and 13 Jbeta primers. The repertoire was sequenced with immunoSEQ multiplex PCR; TCRdb's copy has only in-frame clones and lacks some. Among 100,000 to 150,000 clones listed, 80% to 90% were seen once. The sequenced sample consisted of PBMCs. These receptors were obtained from a woman in her forties in good health and CMV-seropositive.

The V call is TRBV7-2, the J call TRBJ2-1; 9 nucleotides agree with TRBD2. Trimming took 0 bases from V and 3 from J; bases not matched to a gene: 3. Germline V gene lookup returns CDR1 SGHTA and CDR2 FQGNSA. The CDR3 spans 16 residues. The CDR3 DNA reads TGTGCCAGCAGCTTAGCGCTAGCGGGATTCTACAATGAGCAGTTCTTC. This encodes CASSLALAGFYNEQFF.

V and J are TRBV5-8 and TRBJ1-3; D might be TRBD1 (5 bases). In germline, CDR1 is SGHTS, CDR2 YDEGEE. Trimming stripped 3 bases from V and 2 bases from J, with 12 bases between. This CDR3 is 15 amino acids long. CDR3 residues: CASSYLRGAGNTIYF. The CDR3 DNA follows: TGTGCCAGCAGCTACCTGCGGGGGGCTGGAAACACCATATATTTT.

The chain couples TRBV19 to TRBJ2-1; 9 bases map to TRBD2. This CDR3 has 15 amino acids. V was pared by 8 bases and J by 4 bases, with 9 bases of the junction left unmatched. CDR1 is LNHDA, CDR2 SQIVND, per germline (reference sequence). CDR3 in DNA: TGTGCCAGTGGACCCGGGACTAGCTATTACAATGAGCAGTTCTTC. Amino acids: CASGPGTSYYNEQFF.

The chain uses TRBV18 and TRBJ2-7; D gene uncertain. V lost 4 bases, J lost 6 bases, and 7 bases lay in between. This CDR3 region has 11 residues. Germline V gene data show CDR1 as KGHSH and CDR2 as LQKENI. The CDR3 spells CASSRDREQYF. CDR3 sequence (DNA): TGTGCCAGCTCACGAGATCGCGAGCAGTACTTC.

The J gene is TRBJ2-3, the V gene TRBV12-5; 7 bases match TRBD1. In germline, CDR1 is LGHNT, CDR2 FRNRAP. The CDR3 contains 15 residues. The V and J ends lost 6 bases and 5 bases, in that order; junction bases with no gene match: 11. CDR3 region: CASGPGQVLGDTQYF. The DNA of the CDR3 is TGTGCTAGTGGCCCAGGACAGGTCCTCGGAGATACGCAGTATTTT.

Here the CDR3 DNA reads TGCGCCAGCAGTGAAGGGGACGGGAGGAGGGCAGATACGCAGTATTTT. This translates into CASSEGDGRRADTQYF. V and J are TRBV10-1 and TRBJ2-3, with 7 bases identical to TRBD2. CDR1 and CDR2 (germline): WNHNN, SYGVQD (reference sequence). The CDR3 sequence is 16 residues long. V lost 3 bases to trimming and J lost 4 bases; unmatched junction nucleotides: 10.

This clone was recorded once. The chain links TRBV28 to TRBJ2-7, with 13 bases aligning to TRBD2. There are 16 residues in the CDR3. Germline assignment: CDR1 MDHEN and CDR2 SYDVKM. V was pared by 3 bases and J by 2 bases, with 4 bases of the junction left unmatched. In DNA, the CDR3 is TGTGCCAGCAGTTTGGGGACTAGCGGGGCGACCTACGAGCAGTACTTC. Its protein product is CASSLGTSGATYEQYF.

The chain employs TRBV5-1 and TRBJ2-3; 11 bases align to TRBD1. The junction had 5 bases not matched to a gene; V was cut back by 4 bases and J by 4 bases. The CDR3 consists of 15 residues. CDR1 is SGHRS and CDR2 is YFSETQ in the germline V gene. CDR3 DNA: TGCGCCAGCAGCAGGACAGGGGGCGGCGCAGATACGCAGTATTTT. Protein sequence: CASSRTGGGADTQYF.

This rearrangement joins TRBV28 to TRBJ1-2; no clear D gene. Trimming took off 6 bases at V and 3 bases at J, with 11 bases between the two ends. The germline gives CDR1 MDHEN, CDR2 SYDVKM. The CDR3 length is 13 residues. The CDR3 reads CASSPQNYYGYTF. The CDR3 DNA sequence: TGTGCCAGCAGCCCACAGAACTACTATGGCTACACCTTC.

The chain links TRBV7-3 to TRBJ1-5; TRBD1 agrees at 7 bases. CDR3 length: 15 residues. V lost 3 bases to trimming and J lost 4 bases; unmatched junction nucleotides: 6. The germline CDR1 and CDR2 sequences are SGHTA and FQGTGA. The CDR3 loop is CASSFETGINQPQHF. CDR3 nucleotide sequence: TGTGCCAGCAGCTTCGAGACAGGGATAAATCAGCCCCAGCATTTT.

This rearrangement joins TRBV6-1 to TRBJ2-7; TRBD2 is a possible D gene (5 bases). V was shortened by 1 base and J by 4 bases, with 14 bases between the two germline ends. CDR3 length: 15 residues. Germline assignment: CDR1 MNHNS and CDR2 SASEGT. The CDR3, as DNA: TGTGCCAGCAGTGAAGAAGTGGACTTATTATACGAGCAGTACTTC. Encoded protein: CASSEEVDLLYEQYF.

In DNA, the CDR3 is TGTGCCAGCAGCTTTCTCGGGACAGGGCAAGATACGCAGTATTTT. It yields the protein CASSFLGTGQDTQYF. J is TRBJ2-3 and V is TRBV13; 9 nucleotides match TRBD1. Germline V CDR1 and CDR2: PRHDT, FYEKMQ (reference sequence). After removal of 3 bases from V and 5 bases from J, the junction contained 6 bases not matched to a gene. The length of the CDR3 is 15 residues.

The rearrangement links TRBV5-1 to TRBJ2-3; a weak D match, TRBD2 (5 bases). The V end was cut by 0 bases, the J end by 2 bases, with 13 bases between. This CDR3 comprises 16 residues. Germline CDR1 and CDR2: SGHRS and YFSETQ. The CDR3 spells CASSLALSGDTDTQYF. The CDR3 DNA is TGCGCCAGCAGCTTGGCCTTGAGCGGAGACACAGATACGCAGTATTTT.

V and J are TRBV7-9 and TRBJ2-3; D is uncertain. CDR3 length: 16 amino acids. CDR1 and CDR2 (germline): SEHNR, FQNEAQ (reference sequence). V dropped 4 bases and J dropped 4 bases, with 18 bases sitting between them. The chain's CDR3 is CASSSTRRGGSDTQYF. CDR3 nucleotide sequence: TGTGCCAGCAGCTCGACGCGCCGCGGTGGGTCAGATACGCAGTATTTT. Looking up the rest from reference TRBV7-9 and TRBJ2-3 gives the full variable domain: DTGVSQNPRHKITKRGQNVTFRCDPISEHNRLYWYRQTLGQGPEFLTYFQNEAQLEKSRLLSDRFSAERPKGSFSTLEIQRTEQGDSAMYLCASSSTRRGGSDTQYFGPGTRLTVL.

The chain is built from TRBV11-1 and TRBJ1-5; tentatively, D is TRBD1 (5 bases). Trimming shortened V by 1 base and J by 9 bases, and 13 bases separated the two germline ends. This CDR3 comprises 14 residues. Germline CDR1 reads SGHAT; CDR2 reads FQDESV (reference sequence). CDR3 DNA: TGTGCCAGCAGCTTAGACCGGTTCGGGGGGCCCCAGCATTTT. This gives the protein CASSLDRFGGPQHF.

There are a few counts of this clone. In DNA, the CDR3 is TGTGCCAGCAGATCCTTAGGGACTAGCGAAAATGAGCAGTTCTTC. It is translated as CASRSLGTSENEQFF. The chain is built from TRBV6-6 and TRBJ2-1, with TRBD2 matching over 10 bases. This CDR3 spans 15 amino acids. CDR1 is MNHNY, CDR2 SVGAGI, per germline (reference sequence). V gave up 6 bases and J gave up 7 bases; unmatched junction bases: 9.

In this sample, this clone turned up a few times. The chain carries TRBV4-2 and TRBJ2-1; no reliable D call. The length of the CDR3 is 15 residues. Germline-derived CDR1 and CDR2 are LGHNA and YNFKEQ. The V and J ends lost 0 bases and 1 base respectively, with 7 bases between them. CDR3 coding DNA: TGTGCCAGCAGCCAAGAAAGCGATTCCTACAATGAGCAGTTCTTC. Translating gives CASSQESDSYNEQFF.

The V call is TRBV10-3, the J call TRBJ1-6; no definite D call. The CDR3 sequence is 15 residues long. V shed 6 bases and J shed 0 bases, with 9 bases lying between them. Germline V gene sequence: CDR1 ENHRY, CDR2 SYGVKD. The CDR3 DNA is TGTGCCATCAGGGGAGGGAGCTCCTATAATTCACCCCTCCACTTT. Translation: CAIRGGSSYNSPLHF.